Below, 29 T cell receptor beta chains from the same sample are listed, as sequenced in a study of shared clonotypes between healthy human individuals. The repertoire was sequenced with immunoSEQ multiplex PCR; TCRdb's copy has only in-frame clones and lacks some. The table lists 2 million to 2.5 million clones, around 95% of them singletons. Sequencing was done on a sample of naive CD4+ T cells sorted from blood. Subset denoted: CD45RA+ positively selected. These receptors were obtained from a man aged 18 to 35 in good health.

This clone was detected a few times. The CDR3 coding sequence is TGTGCCAGTAGTCCCTGGACAGAGAACTATGGCTACACCTTC. Protein sequence: CASSPWTENYGYTF. V is TRBV19 and J is TRBJ1-2, with D possibly TRBD1 on 6 matching bases. CDR3 length: 14 amino acids. Deletions cut 5 bases from V and 2 bases from J, with 12 bases between. Germline loops: CDR1 LNHDA, CDR2 SQIVND (reference sequence).

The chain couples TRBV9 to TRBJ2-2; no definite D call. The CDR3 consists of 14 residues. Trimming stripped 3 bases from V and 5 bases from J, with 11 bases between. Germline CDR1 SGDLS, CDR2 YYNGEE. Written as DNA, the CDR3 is TGTGCCAGCAGCGGGACCGGGCCAACCGGGGAGCTGTTTTTT. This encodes CASSGTGPTGELFF. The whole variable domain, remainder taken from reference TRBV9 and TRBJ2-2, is DSGVTQTPKHLITATGQRVTLRCSPRSGDLSVYWYQQSLDQGLQFLIQYYNGEERAKGNILERFSAQQFPDLHSELNLSSLELGDSALYFCASSGTGPTGELFFGEGSRLTVL.

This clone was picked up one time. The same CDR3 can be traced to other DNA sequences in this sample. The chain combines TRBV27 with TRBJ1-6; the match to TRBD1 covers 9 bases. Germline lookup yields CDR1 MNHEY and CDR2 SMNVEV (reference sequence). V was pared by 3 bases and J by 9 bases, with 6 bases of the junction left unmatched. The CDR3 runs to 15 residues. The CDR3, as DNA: TGTGCCAGCAGTTTTGGGGGACAGGGTAGTTCACCCCTCCACTTT. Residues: CASSFGGQGSSPLHF.

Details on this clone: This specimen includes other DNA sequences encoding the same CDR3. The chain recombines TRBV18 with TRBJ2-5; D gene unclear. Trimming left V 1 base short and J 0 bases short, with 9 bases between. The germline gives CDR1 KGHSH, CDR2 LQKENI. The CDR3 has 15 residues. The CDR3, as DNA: TGTGCCAGCTCACCACTACAAGGGAACCAAGAGACCCAGTACTTC. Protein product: CASSPLQGNQETQYF.

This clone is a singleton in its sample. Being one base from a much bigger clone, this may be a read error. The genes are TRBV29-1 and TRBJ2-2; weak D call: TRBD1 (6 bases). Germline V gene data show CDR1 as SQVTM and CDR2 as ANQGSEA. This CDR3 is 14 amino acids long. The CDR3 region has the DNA TGCAGCGTTTCCGGGACAATGAACGCCGGGGAGCTGTTTTTT. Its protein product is CSVSGTMNAGELFF.

The CDR3 nucleotides are TGTGCCAGCAGCTTAGCGCGTGGGGCGAATCTAGAGACCCAGTACTTC. It encodes CASSLARGANLETQYF. The chain recombines TRBV11-3 with TRBJ2-5; D is perhaps TRBD1 (5 bases). Per germline, CDR1 SGHNT and CDR2 YENEEA. V lost 1 base to trimming and J lost 4 bases, with 16 bases between them. This CDR3 comprises 16 residues. The full variable domain, its missing parts supplied by reference TRBV11-3 and TRBJ2-5, is EAGVVQSPRYKIIEKKQPVAFWCNPISGHNTLYWYLQNLGQGPELLIRYENEEAVDDSQLPKDRFSAERLKGVDSTLKIQPAELGDSAVYLCASSLARGANLETQYFGPGTRLLVL.

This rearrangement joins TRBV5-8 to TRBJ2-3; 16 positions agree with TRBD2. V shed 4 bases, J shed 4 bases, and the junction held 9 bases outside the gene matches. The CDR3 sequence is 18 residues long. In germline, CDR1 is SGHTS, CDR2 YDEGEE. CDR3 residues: CASSAGLAGGSAPDTQYF. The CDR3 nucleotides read TGTGCCAGCAGCGCGGGACTAGCGGGAGGGAGTGCGCCAGATACGCAGTATTTT.

CDR3 coding DNA: TGTGCCAGCAGTGAGGTGGCGGCCTACCAAGAGACCCAGTACTTC. It codes for CASSEVAAYQETQYF. V is TRBV6-1 and J is TRBJ2-5, with D unclear. V lost 3 bases and J 0 bases, leaving 11 bases between the germline ends. The germline V gene has CDR1 MNHNS and CDR2 SASEGT. This CDR3 region has 15 residues.

This chain's CDR3 is CASLLPYNEQFF. The DNA of the CDR3 is TGTGCCAGCCTCCTCCCCTACAATGAGCAGTTCTTC. This chain connects TRBV2 to TRBJ2-1, with D unclear. CDR3 length equals 12 residues. The V gene lost 8 bases and the J gene lost 2 bases, with 7 bases spanning the gap. Germline-derived CDR1 and CDR2 are SNHLY and FYNNEI.

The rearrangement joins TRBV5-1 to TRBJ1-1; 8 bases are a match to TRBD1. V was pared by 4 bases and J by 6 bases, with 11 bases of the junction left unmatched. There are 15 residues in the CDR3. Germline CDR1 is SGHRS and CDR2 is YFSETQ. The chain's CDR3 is CASSLGADRDSEAFF. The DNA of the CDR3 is TGCGCCAGCAGCCTTGGGGCGGACAGGGACTCTGAAGCTTTCTTT.

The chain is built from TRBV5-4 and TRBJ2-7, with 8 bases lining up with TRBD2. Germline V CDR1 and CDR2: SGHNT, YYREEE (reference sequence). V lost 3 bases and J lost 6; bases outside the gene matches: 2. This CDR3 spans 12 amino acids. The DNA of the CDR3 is TGTGCCAGCAGCTGGGGACTAGGCGAGCAGTACTTC. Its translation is CASSWGLGEQYF.

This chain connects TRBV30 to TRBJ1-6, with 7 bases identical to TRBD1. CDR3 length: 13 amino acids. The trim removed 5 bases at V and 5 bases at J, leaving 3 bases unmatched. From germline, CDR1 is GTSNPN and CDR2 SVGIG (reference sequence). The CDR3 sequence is CAWCGTDNSPLHF. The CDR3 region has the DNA TGTGCCTGGTGCGGGACAGATAATTCACCCCTCCACTTT.

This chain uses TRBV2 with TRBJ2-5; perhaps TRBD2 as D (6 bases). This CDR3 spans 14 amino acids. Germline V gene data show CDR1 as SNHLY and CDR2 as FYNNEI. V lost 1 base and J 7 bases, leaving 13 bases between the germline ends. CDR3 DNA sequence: TGTGCCAGCAGTGAAGGGGCGGGGCGGGGGACCCAGTACTTC. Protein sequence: CASSEGAGRGTQYF. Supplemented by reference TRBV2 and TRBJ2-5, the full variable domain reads EPEVTQTPSHQVTQMGQEVILRCVPISNHLYFYWYRQILGQKVEFLVSFYNNEISEKSEIFDDQFSVERPDGSNFTLKIRSTKLEDSAMYFCASSEGAGRGTQYFGPGTRLLVL.

CDR3 sequence: CASSATGVFSEAFF. DNA for the CDR3: TGTGCCAGCAGCGCCACAGGCGTGTTTTCTGAAGCTTTCTTT. V is TRBV9 and J is TRBJ1-1; a weak D match, TRBD1 (5 bases). The germline V gene encodes CDR1 SGDLS and CDR2 YYNGEE. V was shortened by 3 bases and J by 6 bases, with 15 bases between the two germline ends. The CDR3 loop spans 14 amino acids.

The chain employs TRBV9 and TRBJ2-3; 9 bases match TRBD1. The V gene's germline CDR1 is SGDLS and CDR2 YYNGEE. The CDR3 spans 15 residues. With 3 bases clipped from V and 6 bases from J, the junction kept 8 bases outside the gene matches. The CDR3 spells CASSGLTGGADTQYF. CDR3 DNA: TGTGCCAGCAGCGGACTAACAGGGGGCGCGGATACGCAGTATTTT.

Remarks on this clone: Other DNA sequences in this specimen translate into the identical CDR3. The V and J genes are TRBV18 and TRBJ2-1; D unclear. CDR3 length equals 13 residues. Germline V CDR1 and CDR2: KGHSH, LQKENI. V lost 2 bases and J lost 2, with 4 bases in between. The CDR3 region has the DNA TGTGCCAGCTCACCAATCCCCTACAATGAGCAGTTCTTC. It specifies CASSPIPYNEQFF.

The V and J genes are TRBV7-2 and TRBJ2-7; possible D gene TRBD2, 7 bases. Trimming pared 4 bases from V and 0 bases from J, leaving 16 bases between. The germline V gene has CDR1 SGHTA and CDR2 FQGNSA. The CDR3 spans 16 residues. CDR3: CASSSFGGASSYEQYF. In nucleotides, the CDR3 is TGTGCCAGCAGCTCCTTTGGGGGGGCGTCCTCCTACGAGCAGTACTTC.

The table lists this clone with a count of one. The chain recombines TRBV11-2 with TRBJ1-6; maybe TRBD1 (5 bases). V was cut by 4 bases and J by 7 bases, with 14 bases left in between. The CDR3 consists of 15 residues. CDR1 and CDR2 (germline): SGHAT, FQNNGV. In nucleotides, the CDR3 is TGTGCCAGCAGCTCGGGCGGGACTTTAAATTCACCCCTCCACTTT. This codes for CASSSGGTLNSPLHF.

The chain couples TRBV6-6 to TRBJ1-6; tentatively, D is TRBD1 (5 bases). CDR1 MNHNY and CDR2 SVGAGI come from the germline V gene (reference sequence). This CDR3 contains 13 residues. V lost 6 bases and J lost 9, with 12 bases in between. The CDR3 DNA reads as TGTGCCAGCAGCCCGACAGTGCGTTCACCCCTCCACTTT. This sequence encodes CASSPTVRSPLHF.

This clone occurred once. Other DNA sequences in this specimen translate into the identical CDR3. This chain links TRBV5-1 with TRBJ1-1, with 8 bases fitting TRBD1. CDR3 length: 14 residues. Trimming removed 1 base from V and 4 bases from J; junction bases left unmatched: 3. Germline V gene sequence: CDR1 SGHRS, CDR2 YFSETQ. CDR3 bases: TGCGCCAGCAGCTTGAGACAGGGGTCCACTGAAGCTTTCTTT. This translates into CASSLRQGSTEAFF.

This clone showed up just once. The CDR3 loop reads CASSLYGNQPQHF. The CDR3 bases are TGTGCCAGCAGCTTATATGGGAATCAGCCCCAGCATTTT. The genes are TRBV7-2 and TRBJ1-5; D call uncertain. This CDR3 is 13 amino acids long. Per the germline V gene, CDR1 is SGHTA and CDR2 is FQGNSA. V dropped 2 bases and J dropped 4 bases, with 6 bases sitting between them.

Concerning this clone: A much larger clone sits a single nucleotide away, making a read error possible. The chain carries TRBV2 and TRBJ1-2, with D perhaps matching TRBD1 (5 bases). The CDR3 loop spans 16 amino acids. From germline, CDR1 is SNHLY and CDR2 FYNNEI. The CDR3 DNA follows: TGTGCCTGCAGTGAAGCCTACGCCGCGCAGGGTGGCGGCTACACCTTC. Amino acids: CACSEAYAAQGGGYTF.

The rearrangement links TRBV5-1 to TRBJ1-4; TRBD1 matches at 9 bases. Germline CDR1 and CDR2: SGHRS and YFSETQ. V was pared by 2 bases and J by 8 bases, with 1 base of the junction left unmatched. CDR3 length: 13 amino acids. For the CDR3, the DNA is TGCGCCAGCAGCTTCGGGACAGGGGAAAAACTGTTTTTT. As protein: CASSFGTGEKLFF.

The CDR3 is CATSRDVEGLWQSNQPQHF. The DNA for the CDR3 is TGTGCCACCAGCAGAGATGTTGAAGGATTATGGCAGAGCAATCAGCCCCAGCATTTT. The chain has TRBV15 and TRBJ1-5; D gene ambiguous. CDR3 length equals 19 residues. V shed 0 bases and J shed 1 base, with 19 bases lying between them. Germline loops: CDR1 LNHNV, CDR2 YYDKDF (reference sequence).

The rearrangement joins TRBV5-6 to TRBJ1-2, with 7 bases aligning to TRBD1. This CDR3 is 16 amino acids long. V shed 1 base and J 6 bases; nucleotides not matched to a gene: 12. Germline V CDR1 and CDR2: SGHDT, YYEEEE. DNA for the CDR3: TGTGCCAGCAGCTTGCCAGGGGGTTTGGGAACCAATGGCTACACCTTC. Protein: CASSLPGGLGTNGYTF.

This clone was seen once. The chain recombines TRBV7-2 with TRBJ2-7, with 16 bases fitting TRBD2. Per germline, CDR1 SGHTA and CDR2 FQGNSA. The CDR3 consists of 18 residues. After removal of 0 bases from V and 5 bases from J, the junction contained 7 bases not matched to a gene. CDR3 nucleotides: TGTGCCAGCAGCTTAGCCGGGACTAGCGGGAGGGCCTTTAACGAGCAGTACTTC. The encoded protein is CASSLAGTSGRAFNEQYF. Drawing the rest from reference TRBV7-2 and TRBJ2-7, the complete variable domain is GAGVSQSPSNKVTEKGKDVELRCDPISGHTALYWYRQSLGQGLEFLIYFQGNSAPDKSGLPSDRFSAERTGGSVSTLTIQRTQQEDSAVYLCASSLAGTSGRAFNEQYFGPGTRLTVT.

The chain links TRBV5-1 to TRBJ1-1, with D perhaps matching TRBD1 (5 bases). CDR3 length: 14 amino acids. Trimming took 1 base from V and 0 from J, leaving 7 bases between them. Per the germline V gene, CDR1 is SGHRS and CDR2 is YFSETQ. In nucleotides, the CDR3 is TGCGCCAGCAGCTTGTGGGGGATGAACACTGAAGCTTTCTTT. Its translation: CASSLWGMNTEAFF.

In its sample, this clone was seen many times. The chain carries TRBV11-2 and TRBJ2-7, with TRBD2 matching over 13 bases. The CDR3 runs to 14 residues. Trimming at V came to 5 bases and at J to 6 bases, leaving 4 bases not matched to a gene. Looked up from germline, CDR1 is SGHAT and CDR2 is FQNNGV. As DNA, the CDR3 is TGTGCCAGCAGCCCTAGACTAGCGGGAGGCGAGCAGTACTTC. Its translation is CASSPRLAGGEQYF.

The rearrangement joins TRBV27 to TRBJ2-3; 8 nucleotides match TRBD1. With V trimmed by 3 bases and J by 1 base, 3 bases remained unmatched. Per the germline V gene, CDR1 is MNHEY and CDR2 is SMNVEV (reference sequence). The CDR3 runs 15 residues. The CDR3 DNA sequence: TGTGCCAGCAGTTTTTTGGGACAGGGCACAGATACGCAGTATTTT. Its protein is CASSFLGQGTDTQYF.